These 10 T cell receptor beta chains were all obtained from the same sample, sequenced in a study of blood T cell repertoires in COVID-19. Profiled with immunoSEQ multiplex PCR; TCRdb holds only in-frame clones, not every one. The table lists some 96,000 clones, around four fifths of them singletons, with approximately 10% in the top ten. Source material: peripheral blood. All receptors come from a human donor in a cohort sampled during active COVID-19.

This chain connects TRBV9 to TRBJ2-1, with 15 nucleotides matching TRBD2. CDR1 is SGDLS, CDR2 YYNGEE, per germline. After removal of 0 bases from V and 8 bases from J, the junction contained 6 bases not matched to a gene. This CDR3 contains 17 residues. The CDR3 region is CASSVGGLAGGPDEQFF. In nucleotides, the CDR3 is TGTGCCAGCAGCGTAGGCGGACTAGCGGGAGGGCCCGATGAGCAGTTCTTC.

This clone showed up just once. CDR3 nucleotides: TGCGCCAGCAGCCTCGGGACAGGGGGCGTCTCAAGGGAGACCCAGTACTTC. Protein product: CASSLGTGGVSRETQYF. The chain carries TRBV5-1 and TRBJ2-5; TRBD1 matches at 12 bases. J was trimmed by 5 bases and V by 4 bases; bases with no gene match: 12. Germline CDR1 reads SGHRS; CDR2 reads YFSETQ. CDR3 length: 17 amino acids.

The genes are TRBV15 and TRBJ2-1, with TRBD2 matching over 10 bases. This CDR3 is 14 amino acids long. After removal of 0 bases from V and 14 bases from J, the junction contained 7 bases not matched to a gene. In germline, CDR1 is LNHNV, CDR2 YYDKDF (reference sequence). CDR3 coding DNA: TGTGCCACCAGCAGAGAACGGGGGCTAGCGGGAGAGTTCTTC. The encoded protein is CATSRERGLAGEFF.

Written as DNA, the CDR3 is TGTGCCAGCAGTCTACTGGACAGGGCCACTGAAGCTTTCTTT. Protein sequence: CASSLLDRATEAFF. The rearrangement uses TRBV27 and TRBJ1-1; 8 nucleotides line up with TRBD1. Germline V gives CDR1 MNHEY, CDR2 SMNVEV (reference sequence). The CDR3 length is 14 residues. After removal of 5 bases from V and 4 bases from J, the junction contained 6 bases not matched to a gene.

The rearrangement links TRBV28 to TRBJ1-4; 8 bases are shared with TRBD1. Germline CDR1 reads MDHEN; CDR2 reads SYDVKM. V trimming: 11 bases; J trimming: 6 bases; junction bases outside the gene matches: 2. The CDR3 spans 11 residues. The DNA for the CDR3 is TGTGCCGTGACAGGGGATGAAAAACTGTTTTTT. It codes for CAVTGDEKLFF.

This clone appeared many times. The rearrangement links TRBV4-2 to TRBJ1-6; no firm D call. V lost 0 bases and J 8 bases, leaving 11 bases between the germline ends. This CDR3 has 15 amino acids. CDR1 and CDR2 (germline): LGHNA, YNFKEQ. The CDR3 region has the DNA TGTGCCAGCAGCCAAGATCGACGGGGATATTCACCCCTCCACTTT. The encoded protein is CASSQDRRGYSPLHF.

V and J are TRBV21-1 and TRBJ2-3; the table's D gene call, TRBD1, was not cross checked with the DNA. TRBV21-1 is annotated as a pseudogene. CDR3 length: 14 residues. The CDR3 nucleotides are TGTGCCAGCAGCCTCCCGGGACAGTGGGATACGCAGTATTTT. Translating gives CASSLPGQWDTQYF.

The gene calls are TRBV5-5 and TRBJ2-7; 9 positions match TRBD1. Trimming at V came to 4 bases and at J to 2 bases, leaving 10 bases not matched to a gene. This CDR3 contains 16 residues. Germline lookup yields CDR1 SGHKS and CDR2 YYEKEE (reference sequence). CDR3 sequence: CASSPAPGTGTYEQYF. CDR3 nucleotides: TGTGCCAGCAGCCCCGCCCCCGGGACAGGGACCTACGAGCAGTACTTC.

V gene TRBV13 combines with J gene TRBJ1-6, with TRBD1 identical over 10 bases. With 5 bases clipped from V and 7 bases from J, the junction kept 5 bases outside the gene matches. Per the germline V gene, CDR1 is PRHDT and CDR2 is FYEKMQ (reference sequence). This CDR3 spans 15 amino acids. CDR3 DNA sequence: TGTGCCAGCAGCCGGTGGACAGGGGGAAATTCACCCCTCCACTTT. Its translation: CASSRWTGGNSPLHF.

The CDR3 region has the DNA TGTGCCAGTAGCCCCTTGGCCGCCTCCGGGTATGGCTACACCTTC. Its translation is CASSPLAASGYGYTF. This chain uses TRBV19 with TRBJ1-2; D not certain. The CDR3 totals 15 residues. The V gene's germline CDR1 is LNHDA and CDR2 SQIVND (reference sequence). V was cut by 6 bases and J by 5 bases, with 19 bases left in between.